This T cell receptor (beta chain) was sequenced for a study of T cells in tumors after PD-1 blockade (dated by TCRdb to 2018 to 2020). Broadly, across the study: Patients with prior checkpoint blockade, systemic immunosuppressant use, or recent radiotherapy or other anti-cancer therapy within 4 weeks were excluded. Pembrolizumab 200 mg every 3 weeks or cemiplimab 350 mg every 2 weeks was administered to patients. Ongoing daily vismodegib 150 mg was also given to a subset of patients during anti-PD-1 treatment. On average, peripheral blood samples had approximately 120,000 TCR templates (range roughly 21,000-257,772) and 36,536 unique clonotypes. The study performed paired single-cell RNA and TCR sequencing on site-matched tumors from BCC or SCC patients before and after anti-PD-1 therapy. To compare clonotypes in blood and tumor, bulk TCR sequencing was done on 10 peripheral blood samples taken from a handful of patients. RECIST version 1.1 was used to evaluate clinical response. Summary of the overall study and its limitations: Approximately 41% of the TCR clonotypes from tumors also showed up in blood, and some novel exhausted tumor clones were present in pre-treatment blood, which suggests peripheral recruitment. Where the novel T cell clones came from was not determined, and possible sources could include lymphoid organs or rare unexpanded clones inside the tumor or in the tumor periphery.

Genomic DNA extracted from tumor biopsies or peripheral blood was used for bulk TCRbeta sequencing, with input ranging from about 616 ng to 6,500 ng. Every patient had histologically proven advanced or metastatic basal or squamous cell carcinoma and was a poor candidate for surgical resection. Of the roughly eleven patients in the basal cell carcinoma cohort, 7 or 8 underwent bulk tumor TCR sequencing. This clone was observed a handful of times. The antigen it binds to is not known. Base qualities are not at hand, and no much larger clone is one base apart. The immunoSEQ platform was used to carry out deep TCRbeta sequencing. The original pipeline was this. Only productive rearrangements were exported from the immunoSEQ Analyzer for further analysis. T cell phenotypes were assigned to bulk TCRbeta clonotypes by matching the clonotypes to single-cell RNA+TCR-seq clones with the same TCRbeta sequence. Using bulk TCR sequencing data, clone enrichment in tumor was calculated by dividing a clone's tumor frequency by the same clone's PBMC frequency. GLIPH was used to group TCRs into specificity groups, clusters of distinct TCRs likely recognizing common antigens via shared CDR3 motifs. TCRdb retrieved this table from immuneACCESS and kept in-frame rearrangements only. Not all clones are present; in checked studies, unresolved V genes account for under half, and no reason is known for the remainder. From that table come the V and J calls and clone size; the DNA was used to work out D and trimming. The sample has under 50,000 clones on record, under 85% of them singletons. Approximately 7.9% of the sample is in the top ten clones.

Taken from the germline V gene, the CDR1 and CDR2 loops are SGHDN and FVKESK. Trimming takes 4 bases from V and 3 bases from J, and the germline ends sit 12 bases apart. The cysteine opens and the phenylalanine closes a CDR3 of 15 amino acids. Kept here is only the CDR3 DNA, which spans 45 bases and is read in frame from base 1. The chain is assembled from TRBV14 and TRBJ1-4; perhaps TRBD1 is the D gene, with 5 bases matching. The receptor was derived from a human donor with advanced basal cell or squamous cell carcinoma (not recorded which). Source: PBMCs, taken before anti-PD-1 therapy. The CDR3 amino acid sequence is: CASSPERGANEKLFF. The DNA sequence reads TGTGCCAGCAGCCCTGAACGGGGGGCTAATGAAAAACTGTTTTTT.